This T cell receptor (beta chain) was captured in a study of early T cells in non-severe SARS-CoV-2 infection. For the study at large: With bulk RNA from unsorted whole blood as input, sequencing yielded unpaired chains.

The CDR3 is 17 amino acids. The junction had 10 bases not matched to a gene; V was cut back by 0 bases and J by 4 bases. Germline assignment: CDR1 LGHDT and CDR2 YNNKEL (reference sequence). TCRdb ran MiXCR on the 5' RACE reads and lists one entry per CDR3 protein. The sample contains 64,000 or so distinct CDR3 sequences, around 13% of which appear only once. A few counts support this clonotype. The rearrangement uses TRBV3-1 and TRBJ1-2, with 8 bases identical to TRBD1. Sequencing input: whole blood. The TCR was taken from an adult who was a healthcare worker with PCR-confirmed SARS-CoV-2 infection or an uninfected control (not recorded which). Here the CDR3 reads CASSQEDREAPIYGYTF. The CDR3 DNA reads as TGTGCCAGCAGCCAAGAGGACAGGGAAGCACCTATCTATGGCTACACCTTC. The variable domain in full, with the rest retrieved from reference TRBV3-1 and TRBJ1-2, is DTAVSQTPKYLVTQMGNDKSIKCEQNLGHDTMYWYKQDSKKFLKIMFSYNNKELIINETVPNRFSPKSPDKAHLNLHINSLELGDSAVYFCASSQEDREAPIYGYTFGSGTRLTVV.